The subject of this entry is one T cell receptor (beta chain). In the original processing: Using reference gene primer amplification, nucleated cell counts were estimated. TCRdb's copy holds only in-frame clones and misses some; the assay was immunoSEQ multiplex PCR. That table supplies the V and J calls and clone size; D and trimming were determined from the DNA. The sample has about 150,000 clones; roughly nine tenths are singletons. V was clipped by 3 bases and J by 10 bases, with 17 bases between them. The CDR3 is 14 residues long. The V gene's germline CDR1 is SGDLS and CDR2 YYNGEE. The sample comes from a study of blood T cell repertoires in COVID-19. On the study more broadly: The United States, Italy and Spain were the sources of the acute and convalescent COVID-19 samples. T cells, B-cell-depleted T cells, or PBMCs provided the cDNA or gDNA that served as material.

What was sequenced was peripheral blood. The genes are TRBV9 and TRBJ2-1, with D uncertain. This clonotype originated in a woman in her sixties or seventies with active COVID-19. The CDR3 DNA reads as TGTGCCAGCAGCGCCGCCCCTAGAGTGCGGGAGCAGTTCTTC. It codes for CASSAAPRVREQFF. The full variable domain, rest sourced from reference TRBV9 and TRBJ2-1, is DSGVTQTPKHLITATGQRVTLRCSPRSGDLSVYWYQQSLDQGLQFLIQYYNGEERAKGNILERFSAQQFPDLHSELNLSSLELGDSALYFCASSAAPRVREQFFGPGTRLTVL.